This T cell receptor beta chain derives from a study of shared clonotypes between healthy human individuals. Overall study findings and caveats: Sorted-subset sequencing was shown by rarefaction to be incomplete despite large depth. The naive CD4 repertoires of a few donors were compared, and around 5% of clonotypes were shared.

An assay was performed, and its level was deep. Only in-frame clones appear in the TCRdb table, and some are missing; sequencing was by immunoSEQ multiplex PCR. This sample has under 2.5 million clones; 80% to 95% occur once, and the top ten carry around 0.35%. About this clone: Antigen specificity is unknown.

Trimming took off 4 bases at V and 2 bases at J, with 10 bases between the two ends. There are 14 residues in the CDR3. CDR1 and CDR2 from the germline V gene are LGHNA and YNFKEQ. The chain uses TRBV4-2 and TRBJ2-3; D remains unclear. The material sequenced was naive CD4+ T cells from PBMCs. Sample subset: CD45RA+ positively selected. The TCR sequence derives from a man aged 18-30 years in good health. Some clones in this sample may be carry-over from other donors' samples. CDR3 region: CASSRIGDTDTQYF. CDR3 sequence (DNA): TGTGCCAGCAGCCGTATCGGAGACACAGATACGCAGTATTTT.